A single T cell receptor beta chain is shown here with its context. This CDR3 has 16 amino acids. V lost 6 bases to trimming and J lost 2 bases, with 19 bases between them. Per the germline V gene, CDR1 is MDHEN and CDR2 is SYDVKM. The data derive from a study of patients and donors after allogeneic stem cell transplantation. TCRdb ran MiXCR on the RT-PCR reads and lists one entry per CDR3 protein. The sample consists of tens of thousands of distinct CDR3 sequences, about 48% of them appearing once. The V and J genes are TRBV28 and TRBJ1-2; unclear D gene. This clonotype originated in a human donor who was either an allogeneic HSCT recipient or a stem cell or donor lymphocyte infusion donor (not recorded which). It is not recorded whose cells these are; they may come from a transplant donor. The specimen sequenced was blood, either unsorted or a sorted T cell fraction (not recorded which). CDR3 nucleotide sequence: TGTGCCAGCAGGGTTTTCGACCCCAAGAGAAACTATGGCTACACCTTC. Translated, it gives CASRVFDPKRNYGYTF.